This T cell receptor (beta chain) emerged from a study of blood T cell repertoires in COVID-19. V lost 3 bases, J lost 5 bases, and 12 bases lay in between. The CDR3 spans 15 residues. The V gene's germline CDR1 is SGHRS and CDR2 YFSETQ. How the authors handled the data: Quantification of nucleated cells was approximated via reference gene primer amplification. The data were produced by immunoSEQ multiplex PCR, yet TCRdb's version contains in-frame clones alone and is incomplete. V, J and clone size were drawn from that table, and D and trimming were deduced from the DNA. The profile covers about 46,000 clones, with about 90% appearing a single time and 12% taken by the ten largest.

The specimen sequenced was peripheral blood. This sequence was found in a human donor with active COVID-19. The donor label of this sample is uncertain. The chain employs TRBV5-1 and TRBJ1-6, with a weak D call TRBD1 (5 bases). The CDR3: CASSYGGYNNSPLHF. The CDR3 region has the DNA TGCGCCAGCAGCTATGGGGGGTACAATAATTCACCCCTCCACTTT.